What follows is one T cell receptor (beta chain) and its context. What this receptor recognizes is not known. No base quality information exists; no much larger clone differs at one position. The receptor library was made with the immunoSEQ multiplex PCR assay. TCRdb's version of the immuneACCESS table is confined to in-frame rearrangements and falls short of the full clone set. An unresolved V gene accounts for under half of the shortfall where checked; the remainder is of unknown origin. In this sample the table shows some 60,000 clones, approximately 86% of which occur a single time. About 0.41% of the sample belongs to the ten largest clones. These data originate in a study of T cell changes during pregnancy in multiple sclerosis (dated by TCRdb to the late 2010s). With regard to the full study: The study looked at changes in the T cell repertoire across pregnancy in women with multiple sclerosis.

The germline ends are 18 bases apart after V is trimmed by 4 bases and J by 8 bases. Taken from cysteine to phenylalanine, the CDR3 has 14 residues. Only the CDR3 part of the read is kept: 42 bases, read in frame from the first base. Reading the germline V gene gives CDR1 SGHDT and CDR2 YYEEEE. The rearranged chain carries TRBV5-6 and TRBJ1-2; the D gene is not confidently resolved. This sequence originates from a female donor with multiple sclerosis, enrolled in a pregnancy study. The input for sequencing was CD4+ T cells from peripheral blood mononuclear cells, taken in the third trimester of pregnancy. Here is the DNA: TGTGCCAGCAGCATAAGCCCGGGAGTTGGAGGCTACACCTTC. The encoded protein is CASSISPGVGGYTF.